Following are 11 T cell receptor beta chains from one sample sequenced in a study of shared clonotypes between healthy human individuals. Generated by immunoSEQ multiplex PCR, the TCRdb table keeps only in-frame clones and is missing some. The repertoire includes 2.3 million or so clones, 90% to 95% of them detected once, and 0.39% sits in the top ten. What was sequenced was naive CD4+ T cells from PBMCs. This sample's subset: CD45RA+ positively selected. Receptor source: a man younger than 35 in good health. Some clones in this sample may be carry-over from other donors' samples.

This clone has a single count. V usage is TRBV7-2 and J usage is TRBJ1-5; D may be TRBD1 (6 bases). V lost 1 base and J lost 4, with 14 bases in between. There are 16 residues in the CDR3. Germline V gives CDR1 SGHTA, CDR2 FQGNSA. CDR3 in amino acids: CASSLEGVSRNQPQHF. CDR3 sequence (DNA): TGTGCCAGCAGCTTAGAGGGGGTTAGCCGTAATCAGCCCCAGCATTTT.

This rearrangement joins TRBV5-1 to TRBJ1-1, with a possible D match to TRBD1 (5 bases). From germline, CDR1 is SGHRS and CDR2 YFSETQ. V dropped 0 bases and J dropped 8 bases, with 14 bases sitting between them. The CDR3 is made up of 14 amino acids. CDR3 sequence reads: CASSLARQYPEAFF. In DNA, the CDR3 is TGCGCCAGCAGCTTGGCCCGACAGTATCCGGAAGCTTTCTTT.

The chain combines TRBV7-6 with TRBJ1-2; D ambiguous. V was clipped by 5 bases and J by 5 bases, with 12 bases between them. The CDR3 length is 13 residues. Germline loops: CDR1 SGHVS, CDR2 FNYEAQ. Here the CDR3 DNA reads TGTGCCAGCAGCCCCATCGCCACGTATGGCTACACCTTC. Protein: CASSPIATYGYTF.

The rearrangement joins TRBV5-8 to TRBJ1-4; TRBD1 aligns across 8 bases. Germline lookup yields CDR1 SGHTS and CDR2 YDEGEE. This CDR3 comprises 15 residues. V lost 0 bases to trimming and J lost 8 bases; unmatched junction nucleotides: 6. CDR3 bases: TGTGCCAGCAGCTTGGAACAGGGGGTTTGGGAAAAACTGTTTTTT. Its translation is CASSLEQGVWEKLFF. Filled out from reference TRBV5-8 and TRBJ1-4, the complete variable domain reads EAGVTQSPTHLIKTRGQQATLRCSPISGHTSVYWYQQALGLGLQFLLWYDEGEERNRGNFPPRFSGRQFPNYSSELNVNALELEDSALYLCASSLEQGVWEKLFFGSGTQLSVL.

The gene calls are TRBV7-8 and TRBJ2-5; unclear D gene. V dropped 7 bases and J dropped 1 base, with 4 bases sitting between them. Germline V gives CDR1 SGHVS, CDR2 FQNEAQ. The CDR3 is 11 residues long. Written as DNA, the CDR3 is TGTGCCAGCAACAGCCAAGAGACCCAGTACTTC. It codes for CASNSQETQYF.

The rearrangement joins TRBV6-1 to TRBJ2-5; D gene unclear. With 8 bases removed from V and 2 bases from J, the gap between germline ends came to 12 bases. Per the germline V gene, CDR1 is MNHNS and CDR2 is SASEGT. This CDR3 region has 13 residues. CDR3 nucleotides: TGTGCCAGCGCAGGTGGAGCTCAAGAGACCCAGTACTTC. This codes for CASAGGAQETQYF.

The chain joins TRBV7-6 to TRBJ2-7, with 9 bases matching TRBD1. The CDR3 runs to 14 residues. Germline CDR1 SGHVS, CDR2 FNYEAQ. Trimming took 1 base from V and 6 from J; bases not matched to a gene: 4. The CDR3 DNA is TGTGCCAGCAGCTTAGGCGGGACAGGGAGCGAGCAGTACTTC. As protein: CASSLGGTGSEQYF.

This clone has only one observation. Other DNA variants within this sample encode the same CDR3. The chain recombines TRBV5-4 with TRBJ1-3; the D gene is possibly TRBD1 (5 bases). V dropped 0 bases and J dropped 4 bases, with 8 bases sitting between them. Looked up from germline, CDR1 is SGHNT and CDR2 is YYREEE (reference sequence). The CDR3 loop spans 14 amino acids. This CDR3 reads CASSLGGRGNTIYF. In DNA, the CDR3 is TGTGCCAGCAGCTTGGGGGGGAGAGGAAACACCATATATTTT.

The V and J genes are TRBV29-1 and TRBJ1-2; TRBD1 is a possible D gene (6 bases). Per the germline V gene, CDR1 is SQVTM and CDR2 is ANQGSEA. The germline V and J ends were trimmed by 6 bases and 4 bases, with 15 bases remaining between them. This CDR3 is built from 13 residues. Here the CDR3 reads CSVWGGRGYGYTF. For the CDR3, the DNA is TGCAGCGTGTGGGGTGGCAGGGGCTATGGCTACACCTTC.

The V and J genes are TRBV29-1 and TRBJ1-4; TRBD1 is a possible D gene (5 bases). Germline loops: CDR1 SQVTM, CDR2 ANQGSEA. Trimming pared 7 bases from V and 5 bases from J, leaving 14 bases between. The CDR3 is made up of 13 amino acids. Here the CDR3 reads CSGGRNLNEKLFF. CDR3 DNA: TGCAGCGGGGGACGGAACCTAAATGAAAAACTGTTTTTT. Complete variable domain (other parts from reference TRBV29-1 and TRBJ1-4): SAVISQKPSRDICQRGTSLTIQCQVDSQVTMMFWYRQQPGQSLTLIATANQGSEATYESGFVIDKFPISRPNLTFSTLTVSNMSPEDSSIYLCSGGRNLNEKLFFGSGTQLSVL.

The CDR3 region has the DNA TGTGCCAGCAGCACCCCGGGAGAGCCTGAGCAGTTCTTC. Amino acid sequence: CASSTPGEPEQFF. This chain uses TRBV28 with TRBJ2-1; TRBD2 is a possible D gene (6 bases). CDR3 length: 13 residues. V lost 6 bases and J lost 9, with 15 bases in between. Per the germline V gene, CDR1 is MDHEN and CDR2 is SYDVKM. Supplemented by reference TRBV28 and TRBJ2-1, the full variable domain reads DVKVTQSSRYLVKRTGEKVFLECVQDMDHENMFWYRQDPGLGLRLIYFSYDVKMKEKGDIPEGYSVSREKKERFSLILESASTNQTSMYLCASSTPGEPEQFFGPGTRLTVL.